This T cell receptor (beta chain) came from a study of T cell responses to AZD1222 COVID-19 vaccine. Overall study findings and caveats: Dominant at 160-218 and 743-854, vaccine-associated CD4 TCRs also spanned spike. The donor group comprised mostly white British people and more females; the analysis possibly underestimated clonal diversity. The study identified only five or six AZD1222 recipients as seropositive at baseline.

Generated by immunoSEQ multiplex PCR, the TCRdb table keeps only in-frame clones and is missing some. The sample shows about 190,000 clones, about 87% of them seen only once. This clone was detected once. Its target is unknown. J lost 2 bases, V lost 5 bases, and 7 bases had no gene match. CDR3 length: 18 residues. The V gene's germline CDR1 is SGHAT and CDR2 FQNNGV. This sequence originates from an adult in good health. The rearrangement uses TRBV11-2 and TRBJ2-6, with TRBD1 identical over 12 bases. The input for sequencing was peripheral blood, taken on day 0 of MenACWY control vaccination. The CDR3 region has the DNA TGTGCCAGCAGCACAGTCGGGACAGGGGGCCCTGGGGCCAACGTCCTGACTTTC. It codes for CASSTVGTGGPGANVLTF.